A single sample is the source of the 25 T cell receptor beta chains below, sequenced in a study of blood T cell repertoires in COVID-19. The method was immunoSEQ multiplex PCR; TCRdb's version includes in-frame clones alone and lacks a portion of them. The data contain over 110,000 clones, over 70% of them singletons. Sample: peripheral blood. Every receptor here comes from a woman in her sixties or seventies with acute or convalescent COVID-19.

V and J are TRBV6-5 and TRBJ1-5; 10 positions agree with TRBD1. Per the germline V gene, CDR1 is MNHEY and CDR2 is SVGAGI. J was trimmed by 2 bases and V by 6 bases; bases with no gene match: 4. The CDR3 is made up of 15 amino acids. The CDR3 nucleotides read TGTGCCAGCAGGGCCGGGACAGGGGGCAATCAGCCCCAGCATTTT. This encodes CASRAGTGGNQPQHF.

The rearrangement uses TRBV19 and TRBJ2-7; D not resolved. CDR1 and CDR2 from the germline V gene are LNHDA and SQIVND (reference sequence). Trimming cost V 5 bases and J 5 bases, with 19 bases left between them. The CDR3 loop spans 15 amino acids. CDR3 sequence reads: CASSPAPRRWDEQYF. CDR3 DNA sequence: TGTGCCAGTAGTCCCGCCCCTAGAAGGTGGGACGAGCAGTACTTC.

The rearrangement joins TRBV6-5 to TRBJ2-5; 8 positions match TRBD2. CDR1 is MNHEY and CDR2 is SVGAGI in the germline V gene. J gave up 2 bases and V 5 bases, and 7 bases lay outside the gene matches. The CDR3 totals 15 residues. The CDR3 here is CASSRAGAPQETQYF. For the CDR3, the DNA is TGTGCCAGCAGTAGAGCGGGAGCCCCGCAAGAGACCCAGTACTTC.

The gene calls are TRBV7-6 and TRBJ2-2; D possibly corresponds to TRBD1 (5 bases). The germline V and J ends were trimmed by 0 bases and 5 bases, with 13 bases remaining between them. CDR1 is SGHVS, CDR2 FNYEAQ, per germline. The CDR3 covers 16 residues. The CDR3 DNA reads TGTGCCAGCAGCTTAGCGGCAGGGTTAATGACCGGGGAGCTGTTTTTT. Amino acid sequence: CASSLAAGLMTGELFF.

V gene TRBV6-5 combines with J gene TRBJ1-5, with 7 bases fitting TRBD1. V lost 4 bases, J lost 4 bases, and 4 bases stayed unmatched. The germline CDR1 and CDR2 sequences are MNHEY and SVGAGI. The CDR3 spans 14 residues. The CDR3 nucleotides are TGTGCCAGCAGTTTGGGGACAGCTAATCAGCCCCAGCATTTT. It encodes CASSLGTANQPQHF.

This sequence joins TRBV6-5 and TRBJ1-4, with D unclear. The CDR3 extends over 15 amino acids. Deletions cut 0 bases from V and 4 bases from J, with 9 bases between. Germline V gene sequence: CDR1 MNHEY, CDR2 SVGAGI. The CDR3 reads CASSYSTRFNEKLFF. The CDR3 nucleotides read TGTGCCAGCAGTTACTCGACTCGGTTTAATGAAAAACTGTTTTTT.

This clone was seen a few times. The junction shows a germline mismatch at one end, possibly a read error. The chain uses TRBV3-1 (or the pseudogene TRBV3-2) and TRBJ1-3; D not resolved. This CDR3 contains 13 residues. Germline V gene lookup returns CDR1 LGHDT and CDR2 YNNKEL (reference sequence). CDR3 sequence: CASSPGRGGRNFF. CDR3 nucleotides: TGTGCCAGCAGCCCTGGCCGGGGTGGGCGGAATTTTTTT.

The chain couples TRBV21-1 to TRBJ1-5; the table assigns TRBD1, which was not confirmed against the DNA. TRBV21-1 is noted as a pseudogene. CDR3 length equals 16 residues. In DNA form, the CDR3 reads TGTGCCAGCAGCAAACCCGTCAGGGATAGCAATCAGCCCCAGCATTTT. Its translation: CASSKPVRDSNQPQHF.

The chain has TRBV5-6 and TRBJ1-4; no reliable D call. The V gene's germline CDR1 is SGHDT and CDR2 YYEEEE. This CDR3 has 18 amino acids. V lost 0 bases and J lost 0, with 15 bases in between. The CDR3 here is CASSLALLPGATNEKLFF. The CDR3 DNA is TGTGCCAGCAGCTTGGCCCTATTACCGGGAGCAACTAATGAAAAACTGTTTTTT.

CDR3 region: CASVLPTLLSYNEQFF. The CDR3 bases are TGTGCCAGTGTACTCCCTACGCTCCTCTCCTACAATGAGCAGTTCTTC. V and J are TRBV21-1 and TRBJ2-1; the DNA was not compared with TRBD2, the D call given in the table. TRBV21-1 is deemed a pseudogene. The CDR3 loop spans 16 amino acids.

This clone was seen more than once but under ten times. This sequence joins TRBV2 and TRBJ2-3, with 8 bases that match TRBD1. The CDR3 is made up of 18 amino acids. Germline V gene sequence: CDR1 SNHLY, CDR2 FYNNEI. J gave up 2 bases and V 8 bases, and 18 bases lay outside the gene matches. The CDR3 bases are TGTGCCAGCCCTAGTATGAGGCCAGGGGGCGCATTCACAGATACGCAGTATTTT. This sequence encodes CASPSMRPGGAFTDTQYF.

The chain recombines TRBV10-3 with TRBJ1-6; 7 nucleotides align to TRBD1. J gave up 8 bases and V 10 bases, and 8 bases lay outside the gene matches. In germline, CDR1 is ENHRY, CDR2 SYGVKD. This CDR3 region has 13 residues. CDR3 in DNA: TGTGCCAACCGACAGGGTCCGGATTCACCCCTCCACTTT. Its protein product is CANRQGPDSPLHF.

J is TRBJ1-1 and V is TRBV5-6; the D gene is possibly TRBD1 (6 bases). The germline V gene has CDR1 SGHDT and CDR2 YYEEEE. This CDR3 has 16 residues. Trimming left V 1 base short and J 8 bases short, with 21 bases between. Here the CDR3 DNA reads TGTGCCAGCAGCTTGCCGCCGACAGGACGAACTCACGAAGCTTTCTTT. Translated: CASSLPPTGRTHEAFF.

The chain couples TRBV9 to TRBJ1-3; the D is unclear. The germline V gene encodes CDR1 SGDLS and CDR2 YYNGEE. The germline V and J ends were trimmed by 5 bases and 4 bases, with 7 bases remaining between them. The CDR3 is made up of 12 amino acids. The CDR3 sequence is CASSETGNTIYF. In nucleotides, the CDR3 is TGTGCCAGCAGTGAGACAGGAAACACCATATATTTT.

The chain joins TRBV28 to TRBJ2-3; 13 bases fit TRBD2. The germline gives CDR1 MDHEN, CDR2 SYDVKM. CDR3 size: 16 residues. The V gene end was trimmed by 4 bases and the J gene end by 2 bases; junction bases not matched to a gene: 3. This CDR3 is CASSSGTSGITDTQYF. The CDR3 DNA reads TGTGCCAGCAGTTCAGGGACTAGCGGGATCACAGATACGCAGTATTTT.

In DNA, the CDR3 is TGTGCCAGCAGCTCCCGGGATACTGGAGCAGATACGCAGTATTTT. This sequence encodes CASSSRDTGADTQYF. The V gene is TRBV11-3, the J gene TRBJ2-3; D may be TRBD2 (5 bases). Trimming removed 4 bases at V and 4 bases at J, with 15 bases between. This CDR3 has 15 amino acids. CDR1 is SGHNT, CDR2 YENEEA, per germline. Complete variable domain (other parts from reference TRBV11-3 and TRBJ2-3): EAGVVQSPRYKIIEKKQPVAFWCNPISGHNTLYWYLQNLGQGPELLIRYENEEAVDDSQLPKDRFSAERLKGVDSTLKIQPAELGDSAVYLCASSSRDTGADTQYFGPGTRLTVL.

The chain links TRBV18 to TRBJ2-3; TRBD1 might be the D (6 bases). From germline, CDR1 is KGHSH and CDR2 LQKENI. Trimming pared 6 bases from V and 4 bases from J, leaving 11 bases between. This CDR3 is 13 amino acids long. This CDR3 reads CASSTGTADTQYF. For the CDR3, the DNA is TGTGCCAGCTCGACAGGCACCGCAGATACGCAGTATTTT.

This clone was detected only a few times. The V call is TRBV7-3, the J call TRBJ2-2; D remains unclear. The germline V and J ends were trimmed by 3 bases and 5 bases, with 4 bases remaining between them. The CDR3 consists of 12 residues. Germline V gene data show CDR1 as SGHTA and CDR2 as FQGTGA. The DNA of the CDR3 is TGTGCCAGCAGCTTCAGAACCGGGGAGCTGTTTTTT. Its protein product is CASSFRTGELFF.

This sequence joins TRBV20-1 and TRBJ2-3; 11 bases map to TRBD2. CDR1 is DFQATT and CDR2 is SNEGSKA in the germline V gene (reference sequence). V gave up 3 bases and J gave up 4 bases; unmatched junction bases: 6. This CDR3 comprises 15 residues. This CDR3 is CSASITSGGPDTQYF. The CDR3 nucleotides are TGCAGTGCTAGTATAACTAGCGGGGGTCCAGATACGCAGTATTTT.

J is TRBJ2-7 and V is TRBV6-2 or TRBV6-3; 11 positions match TRBD1. The CDR3 covers 18 residues. Trimming took 5 bases from V and 2 from J; bases not matched to a gene: 14. CDR1 and CDR2 (germline): MNHEY, SVGEGT. DNA for the CDR3: TGTGCCAGCAGTCTCCCCTCACTGGACAGGGGGCTAGCCTACGAGCAGTACTTC. Translating it yields CASSLPSLDRGLAYEQYF.

The rearrangement links TRBV7-8 to TRBJ2-7; the match to TRBD2 covers 12 bases. With 5 bases clipped from V and 7 bases from J, the junction kept 12 bases outside the gene matches. The CDR3 is 16 amino acids. Germline V gene lookup returns CDR1 SGHVS and CDR2 FQNEAQ. The CDR3 DNA follows: TGTGCCAGCAGCCTGGGACTAGCGGGTGCCTCTTTGGAGCAGTACTTC. Protein product: CASSLGLAGASLEQYF. Complete variable domain (other parts from reference TRBV7-8 and TRBJ2-7): GAGVSQSPRYKVAKRGQDVALRCDPISGHVSLFWYQQALGQGPEFLTYFQNEAQLDKSGLPSDRFFAERPEGSVSTLKIQRTQQEDSAVYLCASSLGLAGASLEQYFGPGTRLTVT.

The chain recombines TRBV28 with TRBJ1-1; D might be TRBD1 (5 bases). Looked up from germline, CDR1 is MDHEN and CDR2 is SYDVKM. With 3 bases removed from V and 1 base from J, the gap between germline ends came to 9 bases. The CDR3 is 14 amino acids. The CDR3 loop is CASSFSDRNTEAFF. CDR3 DNA sequence: TGTGCCAGCAGTTTTTCCGACAGGAACACTGAAGCTTTCTTT.

The rearrangement uses TRBV7-9 and TRBJ2-6, with TRBD1 matching 8 bases. The germline CDR1 and CDR2 sequences are SEHNR and FQNEAQ (reference sequence). The CDR3 is made up of 16 amino acids. The junction had 4 bases not matched to a gene; V was cut back by 5 bases and J by 1 base. CDR3 residues: CASSKDRVSGANVLTF. DNA of the CDR3: TGTGCCAGCAGCAAGGACAGGGTGTCTGGGGCCAACGTCCTGACTTTC.

The chain has TRBV21-1 and TRBJ1-2; TRBD1, the D gene given by the table, was not confirmed from the DNA. TRBV21-1 is a recognized pseudogene. The CDR3 runs to 18 residues. The chain's CDR3 is CASSKVGPAPDKVYGYTF. DNA for the CDR3: TGTGCCAGCAGCAAAGTTGGCCCCGCCCCAGACAAGGTCTATGGCTACACCTTC.

The V and J genes are TRBV28 and TRBJ1-2, with 7 bases matching TRBD1. Per germline, CDR1 MDHEN and CDR2 SYDVKM. The junction had 5 bases not matched to a gene; V was cut back by 6 bases and J by 4 bases. The CDR3 covers 13 residues. The CDR3 DNA reads TGTGCCAGCAGGGTGACAGGGCGCTATGGCTACACCTTC. It codes for CASRVTGRYGYTF.